This T cell receptor (beta chain) was sequenced in a study of cytomegalovirus exposure and HLA in healthy donors. Study overall: The roughly 110 validation repertoires were reported in a later analysis to have been generated on the same platform as the roughly 670 first-cohort repertoires. Broader study findings: Per published reports, the classifier diagnosed cytomegalovirus status with high specificity and sensitivity. The authors confirmed in vitro that three CMV-associated chains were specific for CMV antigens. Rare TCR sequences dominated, though some public TCRs recurred in many donors.

Unmatched junction bases numbered 5, after V lost 6 bases and J lost 1 base. Germline V lookup: CDR1 MNHEY, CDR2 SVGAGI. The CDR3 has 14 residues. Regarding this clone: Its cognate antigen is unknown.

Sequencing was performed with immunoSEQ multiplex PCR; in TCRdb, only in-frame clones are kept and a portion is missing. The sample has tens of thousands of clones, about 89% seen once. The clonotype originates from a man between 18 and 29 years old in good health and CMV-seronegative. Source material: PBMCs. The chain joins TRBV6-5 to TRBJ2-7; 8 positions match TRBD1. The CDR3 DNA reads as TGTGCCAGCAGCCCCTGGGACAGGTCCTACGAGCAGTACTTC. Protein sequence: CASSPWDRSYEQYF.